This T cell receptor (beta chain) was identified in a study of spatial heterogeneity in lung cancer. This clonotype occurred a few times. Time point given: sample taken at primary tumor resection. There were some 70 donors, all of them untreated patients with early-stage non-small cell lung cancer. Whole RNA came from tumor, nontumor lung or frozen PBMC and was sequenced without being sorted. TCRdb fed the 5' RACE reads into MiXCR, producing one record per CDR3 protein. The table includes about 92,000 distinct CDR3 sequences, around 12% detected once. The CDR3 totals 12 residues. Germline CDR1 DFQATT, CDR2 SNEGSKA (reference sequence). The V end was cut by 4 bases, the J end by 4 bases, with 9 bases between.

This clonotype originated in a male donor with early-stage non-small cell lung cancer. This chain links TRBV20-1 with TRBJ2-3; D uncertain. This specimen was PBMCs, taken at surgery. The CDR3 protein is CSAIEIADTQYF. CDR3 bases: TGCAGTGCTATTGAGATCGCAGATACGCAGTATTTT.